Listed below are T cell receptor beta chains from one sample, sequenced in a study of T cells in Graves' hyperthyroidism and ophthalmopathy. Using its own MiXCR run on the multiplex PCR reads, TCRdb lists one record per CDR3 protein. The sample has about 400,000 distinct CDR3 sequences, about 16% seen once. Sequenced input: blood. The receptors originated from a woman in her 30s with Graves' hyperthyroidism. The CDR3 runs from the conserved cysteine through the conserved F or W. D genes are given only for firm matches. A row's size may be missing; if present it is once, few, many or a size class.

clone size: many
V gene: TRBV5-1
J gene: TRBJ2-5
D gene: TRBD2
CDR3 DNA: TGCGCCAGCAGCCGGACGGGCGCTAGCGGACAAGAGACCCAGTACTTC
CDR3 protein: CASSRTGASGQETQYF

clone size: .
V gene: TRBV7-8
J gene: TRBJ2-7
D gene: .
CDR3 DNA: TGTGCCAGCAGCTATAACCTGATTGTCGGGGAGGCATCCTACGAGCAGTACTTC
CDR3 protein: CASSYNLIVGEASYEQYF

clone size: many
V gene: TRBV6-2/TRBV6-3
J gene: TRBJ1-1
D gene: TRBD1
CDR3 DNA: TGTGCCAGCAGAATACGACAGGGGGGGCTAAACACTGAAGCTTTCTTT
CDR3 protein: CASRIRQGGLNTEAFF

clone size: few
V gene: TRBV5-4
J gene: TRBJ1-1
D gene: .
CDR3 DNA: TGTGCCAGCAGCTCCAGGGTGGACACTGAAGCTTTCTTT
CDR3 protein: CASSSRVDTEAFF

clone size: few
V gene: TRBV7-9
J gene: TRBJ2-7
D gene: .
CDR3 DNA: TGTGCCAGCAGCTTAGAGCAGGGAAAGCAGTACTTC
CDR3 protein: CASSLEQGKQYF

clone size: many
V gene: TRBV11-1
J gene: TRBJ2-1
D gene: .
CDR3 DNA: TGTGCCAGCAGCTATCAGGGTTATGAGCAGTTCTTC
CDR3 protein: CASSYQGYEQFF

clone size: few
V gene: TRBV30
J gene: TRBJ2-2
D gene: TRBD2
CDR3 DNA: TGTGCCTGGAGTGTACTTTTGGCTAGCGGGAGGGCCGGGACCGGGGAGCTGTTTTTT
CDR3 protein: CAWSVLLASGRAGTGELFF

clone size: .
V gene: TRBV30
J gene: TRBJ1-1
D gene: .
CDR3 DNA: TGTGCCTGGAGGACACAGAACACTGAAGCTTTCTTT
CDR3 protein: CAWRTQNTEAFF

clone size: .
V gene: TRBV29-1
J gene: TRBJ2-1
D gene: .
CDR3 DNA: TGCAGCGGCCTTAGCGGTGGTGGCACCGATGAGCAGTTCTTC
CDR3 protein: CSGLSGGGTDEQFF

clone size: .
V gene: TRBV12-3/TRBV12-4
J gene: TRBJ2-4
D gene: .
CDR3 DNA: TGTGCCAGCACCTTTGGGAACATTCAGTACTTC
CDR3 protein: CASTFGNIQYF

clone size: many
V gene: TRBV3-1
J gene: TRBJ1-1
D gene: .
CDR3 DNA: TGTGCCAGCAGCCGCCTAGAGACTGAAGCTTTCTTT
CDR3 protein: CASSRLETEAFF

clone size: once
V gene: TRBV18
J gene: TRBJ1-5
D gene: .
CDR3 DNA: TGTGCCAGCTCACCATCGGGTAATCAGCCCCAGCATTTT
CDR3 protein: CASSPSGNQPQHF

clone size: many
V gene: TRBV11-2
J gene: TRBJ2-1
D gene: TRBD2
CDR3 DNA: TGTGCCAGCAGCTTAGATCACCGTGCGGGAGGATCCTACAATGAGCAGTTCTTC
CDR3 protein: CASSLDHRAGGSYNEQFF

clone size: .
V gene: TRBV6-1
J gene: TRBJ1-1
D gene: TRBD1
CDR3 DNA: TGTGCCAGCAGTCCTCCTAGGGGGCAAAGAGGTGAAGCTTTCTTT
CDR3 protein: CASSPPRGQRGEAFF

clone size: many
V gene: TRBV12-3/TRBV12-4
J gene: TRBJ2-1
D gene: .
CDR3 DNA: TGTGCCAGCAGCATACTTACCAGTAGCTCCTACAATGAGCAGTTCTTC
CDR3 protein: CASSILTSSSYNEQFF

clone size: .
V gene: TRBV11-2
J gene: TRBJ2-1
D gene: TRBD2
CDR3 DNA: TGTGCCAGCAGCTTCCTAGCGGGAGAAGGTGGTGAGCAGTTCTTC
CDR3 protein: CASSFLAGEGGEQFF

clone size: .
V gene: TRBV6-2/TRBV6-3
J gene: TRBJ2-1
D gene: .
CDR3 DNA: TGTGCCAGCAGTTACTCGAGGGCTGAGCAGTTCTTC
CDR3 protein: CASSYSRAEQFF

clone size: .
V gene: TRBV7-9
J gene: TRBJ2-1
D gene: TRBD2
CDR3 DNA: TGTGCCAGCAGCTTAGGTAGCGGGAGGGTCTCCTACAATGAGCAGTTCTTC
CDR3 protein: CASSLGSGRVSYNEQFF

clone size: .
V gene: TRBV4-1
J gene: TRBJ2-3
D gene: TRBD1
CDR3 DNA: TGCGCCAGCAGCCATGGACAGGGAGCAGATACGCAGTATTTT
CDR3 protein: CASSHGQGADTQYF

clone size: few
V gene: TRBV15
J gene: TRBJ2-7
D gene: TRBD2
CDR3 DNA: TGTGCCACCAGCCCGGGTGGGGCGGGGGGCCTTATCTACGAGCAGTACTTC
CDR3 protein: CATSPGGAGGLIYEQYF

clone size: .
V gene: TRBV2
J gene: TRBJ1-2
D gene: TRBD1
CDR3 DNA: TGTGCCAGCAGGGAGACAGGGGGCCCTAAAGGAAACTATGGCTACACCTTC
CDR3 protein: CASRETGGPKGNYGYTF

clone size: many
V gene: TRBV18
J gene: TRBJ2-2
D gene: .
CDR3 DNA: TGTGCCAGCTCACCACATTTAGACGGGCCGAACACCGGGGAGCTGTTTTTT
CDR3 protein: CASSPHLDGPNTGELFF

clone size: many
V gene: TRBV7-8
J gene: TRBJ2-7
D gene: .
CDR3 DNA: TGTGCCAGCAGCCTCAGTTGGGACTCCTATAACTACGAGCAGTACTTC
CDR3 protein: CASSLSWDSYNYEQYF

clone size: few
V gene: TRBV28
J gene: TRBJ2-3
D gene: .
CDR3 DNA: TGTGCCAGCAGGACCTCAGATACGCAGTATTTT
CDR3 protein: CASRTSDTQYF

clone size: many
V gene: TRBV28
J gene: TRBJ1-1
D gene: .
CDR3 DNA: TGTGCCAGCAGTTTCGGGCTGCGGACTGAAGCTTTCTTT
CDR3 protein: CASSFGLRTEAFF

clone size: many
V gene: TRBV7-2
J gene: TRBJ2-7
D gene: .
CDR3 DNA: TGTGCCAGCAGCTTACCGCAATCCACCTTCTACGAGCAGTACTTC
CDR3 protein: CASSLPQSTFYEQYF

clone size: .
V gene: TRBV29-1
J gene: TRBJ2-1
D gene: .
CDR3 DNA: TGCAGCGTTGAAGGGTCGCTGGGGACCGCGCTCTACAATGAGCAGTTCTTC
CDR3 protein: CSVEGSLGTALYNEQFF

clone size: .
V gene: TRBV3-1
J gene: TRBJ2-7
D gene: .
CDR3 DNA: TGTGCCAGTTCCTGGGACTCCACACGCTCCTACGAGCAGTACTTC
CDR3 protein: CASSWDSTRSYEQYF

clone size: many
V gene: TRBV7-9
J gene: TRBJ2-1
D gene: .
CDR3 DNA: TGTGCCAGCAGCTTAGTGGCAGTAGCCTACAATGAGCAGTTCTTC
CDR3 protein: CASSLVAVAYNEQFF

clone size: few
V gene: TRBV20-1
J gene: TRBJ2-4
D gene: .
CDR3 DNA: TGCAGTGCTAGAGGTGTCGGGAGTGGCGGCAACATTCAGTACTTC
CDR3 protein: CSARGVGSGGNIQYF

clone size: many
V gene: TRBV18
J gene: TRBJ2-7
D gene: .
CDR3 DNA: TGTGCCAGCTCACCCTCGTACAGGGAGTCCTACGAGCAGTACTTC
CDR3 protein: CASSPSYRESYEQYF

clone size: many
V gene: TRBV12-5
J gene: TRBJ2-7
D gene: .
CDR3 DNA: TGTGCTAGTGGTCCTGACATGGGAGGCGAGCAGTACTTC
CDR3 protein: CASGPDMGGEQYF

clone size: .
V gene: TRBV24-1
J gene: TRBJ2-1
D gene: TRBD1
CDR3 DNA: TGTGCCACCAGTGATACCCAGGGGGCTGGAAATGAGCAGTTCTTC
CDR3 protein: CATSDTQGAGNEQFF

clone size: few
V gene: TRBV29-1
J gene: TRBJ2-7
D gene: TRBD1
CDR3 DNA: TGCAGCGTTGAGGGACAGACGGTCTACGAGCAGTACTTC
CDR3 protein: CSVEGQTVYEQYF

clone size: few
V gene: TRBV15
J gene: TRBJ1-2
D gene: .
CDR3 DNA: TGTGCCACCAGCAGGGGCCGGGGGGACGGCTACACCTTC
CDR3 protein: CATSRGRGDGYTF

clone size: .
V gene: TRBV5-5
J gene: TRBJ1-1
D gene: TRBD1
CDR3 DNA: TGTGCCAGCAGCTTGGCCAGTCAGGGGGAGAACACTGAAGCTTTCTTT
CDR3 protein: CASSLASQGENTEAFF

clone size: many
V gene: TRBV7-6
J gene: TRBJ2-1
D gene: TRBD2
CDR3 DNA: TGTGCCAGCAGCTTAGTGCCTAGCGGGAATTACAATGAGCAGTTCTTC
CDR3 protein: CASSLVPSGNYNEQFF

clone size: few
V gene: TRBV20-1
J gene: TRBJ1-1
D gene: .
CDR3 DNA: TGCAGTGCTAGAGCCGCAGGGCTCACGCGAAGAGCTTTCTTT
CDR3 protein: CSARAAGLTRRAFF

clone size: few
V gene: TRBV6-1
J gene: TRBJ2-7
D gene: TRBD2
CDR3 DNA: TGTGCCAGCAGTGAAGCTGCGGGGGGCTGGCAGTACTTC
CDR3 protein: CASSEAAGGWQYF

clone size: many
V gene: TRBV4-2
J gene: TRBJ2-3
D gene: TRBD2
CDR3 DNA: TGTGCCAGCAGCCAAATAGCGGGGAGAAGTACAGATACGCAGTATTTT
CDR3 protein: CASSQIAGRSTDTQYF

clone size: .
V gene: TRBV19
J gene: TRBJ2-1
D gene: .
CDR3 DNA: TGTGCCAGTAGTATCGATAGGGGTTCCTACAATGAGCAGTTCTTC
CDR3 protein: CASSIDRGSYNEQFF

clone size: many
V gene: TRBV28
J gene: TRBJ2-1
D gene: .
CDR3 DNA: TGTGCCAGCAGCTTCATCTTGGGAGGTAGTGAGCAGTTCTTC
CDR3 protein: CASSFILGGSEQFF

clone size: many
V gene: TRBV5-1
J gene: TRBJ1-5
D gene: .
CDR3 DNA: TGCGCCAGCAGCTTGGCGGGACAAGGCAATCAGCCCCAGCATTTT
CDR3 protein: CASSLAGQGNQPQHF

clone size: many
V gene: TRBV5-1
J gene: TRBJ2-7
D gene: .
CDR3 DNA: TGCGCCAGCAGCTTGGCAGGGCCCGAATCCTACGAGCAGTACTTC
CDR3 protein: CASSLAGPESYEQYF

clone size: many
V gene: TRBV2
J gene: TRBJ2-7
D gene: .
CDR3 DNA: TGTGCCAGCAGAGGGAACACGGACTCCTACGAGCAGTACTTC
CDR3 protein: CASRGNTDSYEQYF

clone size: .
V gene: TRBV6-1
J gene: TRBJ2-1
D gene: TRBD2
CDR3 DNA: TGTGCCAGCGCCAGCGGGGATAGGAATGAGCAGTTCTTC
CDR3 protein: CASASGDRNEQFF

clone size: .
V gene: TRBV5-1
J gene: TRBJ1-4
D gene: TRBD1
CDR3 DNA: TGCGCCAGCAGCTCTACAGGGGGAACTAATGAAAAACTGTTTTTT
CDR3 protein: CASSSTGGTNEKLFF

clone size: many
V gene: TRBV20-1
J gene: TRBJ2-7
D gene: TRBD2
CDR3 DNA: TGCAGTGCTAGAGCTTCTAGCGGGACGTTACCTAACTACGAGCAGTACTTC
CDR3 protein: CSARASSGTLPNYEQYF

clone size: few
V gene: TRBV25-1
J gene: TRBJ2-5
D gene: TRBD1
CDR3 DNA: TGTGCCAGCAGTGCCGACAGGGGCACCCTAGGCGAAGAGACCCAGTACTTC
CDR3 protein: CASSADRGTLGEETQYF

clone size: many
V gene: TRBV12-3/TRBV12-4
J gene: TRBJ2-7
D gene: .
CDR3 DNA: TGTGCCAGCAAGGGGGCGGGGAGCTCCTACGAGCAGTACTTC
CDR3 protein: CASKGAGSSYEQYF

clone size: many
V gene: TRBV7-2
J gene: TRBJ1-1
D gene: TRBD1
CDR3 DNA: TGTGCCAGCAGACCAACCAGGGGGACTGAAGCTTTCTTT
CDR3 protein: CASRPTRGTEAFF

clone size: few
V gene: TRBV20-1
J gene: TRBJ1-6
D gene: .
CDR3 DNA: TGCAGTGCTAGCGGGCTGATGAGCTCCTATAATTCACCCCTCCACTTT
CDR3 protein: CSASGLMSSYNSPLHF

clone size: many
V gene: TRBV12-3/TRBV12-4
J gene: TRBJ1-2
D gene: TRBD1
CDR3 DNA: TGTGCCAGCAGAGCTCCGGGACAGGGGAACTATGGCTACACCTTC
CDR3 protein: CASRAPGQGNYGYTF

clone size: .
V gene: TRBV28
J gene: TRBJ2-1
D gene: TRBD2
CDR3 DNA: TGTGCCAGCAGTGAGCGGACTAGCGGGAGGACCTTGAATGAGCAGTTCTTC
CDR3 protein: CASSERTSGRTLNEQFF